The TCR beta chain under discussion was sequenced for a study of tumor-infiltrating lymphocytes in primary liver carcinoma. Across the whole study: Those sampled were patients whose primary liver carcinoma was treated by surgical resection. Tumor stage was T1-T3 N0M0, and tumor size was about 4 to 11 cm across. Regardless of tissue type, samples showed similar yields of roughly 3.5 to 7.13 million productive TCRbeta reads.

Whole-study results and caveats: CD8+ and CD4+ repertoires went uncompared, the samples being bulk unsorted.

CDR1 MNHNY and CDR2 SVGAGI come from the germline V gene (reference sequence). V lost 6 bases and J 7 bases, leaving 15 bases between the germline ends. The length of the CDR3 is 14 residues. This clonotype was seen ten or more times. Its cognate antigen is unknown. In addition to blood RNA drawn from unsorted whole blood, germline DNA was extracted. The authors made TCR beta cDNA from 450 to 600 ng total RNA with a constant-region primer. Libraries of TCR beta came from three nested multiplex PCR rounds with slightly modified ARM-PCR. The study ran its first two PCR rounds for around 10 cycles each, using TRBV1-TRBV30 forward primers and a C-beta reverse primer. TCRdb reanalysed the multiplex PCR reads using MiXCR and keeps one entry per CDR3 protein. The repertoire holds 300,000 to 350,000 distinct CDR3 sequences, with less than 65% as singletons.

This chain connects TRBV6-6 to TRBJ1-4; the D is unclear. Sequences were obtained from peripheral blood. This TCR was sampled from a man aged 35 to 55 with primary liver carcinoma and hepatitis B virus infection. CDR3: CASSQYGVGEKLFF. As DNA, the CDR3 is TGTGCCAGCAGCCAATACGGAGTGGGTGAAAAACTGTTTTTT.